This TCR beta chain was recorded in a study of cytomegalovirus exposure and HLA in healthy donors. Study-wide results and limits: In most subjects, TCR beta sequences reportedly gave accurate predictions of HLA-A and HLA-B alleles.

It was with 60 Vbeta and 13 Jbeta primers that the PCR ran. The protocol was immunoSEQ multiplex PCR, while the TCRdb copy is restricted to in-frame clones and leaves out a portion. The data hold some 120,000 clones, with approximately 80% observed a single time. This CDR3 comprises 16 residues. Germline values: CDR1 SGDLS, CDR2 YYNGEE. Remarks on this clone: What it recognizes is unknown.

The origin of this receptor is a human donor in good health. The J gene is TRBJ2-5, the V gene TRBV9, with 7 bases lining up with TRBD1. The assigned J gene may be wrong: the sequence end matches TRBJ2-7 better. The sequencing input was PBMCs. The CDR3 loop reads CASSGSPGQTTYEQYF. The CDR3 nucleotides read TGTGCCAGCAGCGGGTCCCCGGGACAGACTACCTACGAGCAGTACTTC.